The 17 T cell receptor beta chains below come from one sample, sequenced in a study of blood T cell repertoires in COVID-19. The repertoire was sequenced with immunoSEQ multiplex PCR; TCRdb's copy has only in-frame clones and lacks some. This repertoire shows a few hundred thousand clones, roughly 89% found once; its top ten account for approximately 3%. The material sequenced was peripheral blood. The receptors stem from a young woman with active or convalescent COVID-19.

V usage is TRBV7-2 and J usage is TRBJ2-1, with D possibly matching TRBD1 (6 bases). The CDR3 is made up of 15 amino acids. Trimming shortened V by 3 bases and J by 7 bases, and 16 bases separated the two germline ends. Germline V lookup: CDR1 SGHTA, CDR2 FQGNSA. The CDR3 nucleotides are TGTGCCAGCAGCTTTAGAGGGCAGGGGTATAATGAGCAGTTCTTC. Protein product: CASSFRGQGYNEQFF.

As DNA, the CDR3 is TGCGCCAGCAGCCAAGATCTACTCCCCTTAGAGACCCAGTACTTC. Its protein product is CASSQDLLPLETQYF. The chain combines TRBV4-1 with TRBJ2-5; D uncertain. Germline V gives CDR1 MGHRA, CDR2 YSYEKL. The V end lost 0 bases, the J end lost 4 bases, and 12 bases lay between the germline ends. The CDR3 is 15 amino acids.

This chain links TRBV5-4 with TRBJ1-3; D ambiguous. Trimming stripped 1 base from V and 8 bases from J, with 13 bases between. Germline CDR1 and CDR2: SGHNT and YYREEE (reference sequence). The CDR3 consists of 14 residues. CDR3 nucleotides: TGTGCCAGCAGCTTGACCCCGACCCGGGACACCATATATTTT. Translating gives CASSLTPTRDTIYF.

This sequence joins TRBV19 and TRBJ1-5; the D is unclear. The V end was cut by 2 bases, the J end by 3 bases, with 11 bases between. Germline CDR1 is LNHDA and CDR2 is SQIVND (reference sequence). This CDR3 region has 15 residues. CDR3 bases: TGTGCCAGTAGTATACGAGGTCCCCACAATCAGCCCCAGCATTTT. It specifies CASSIRGPHNQPQHF.

The chain is built from TRBV6-6 and TRBJ1-1; no firm D call. Trimming removed 6 bases at V and 3 bases at J, with 5 bases between. Germline CDR1 MNHNY, CDR2 SVGAGI (reference sequence). The CDR3 is 11 amino acids. The CDR3 loop is CASSPYTEAFF. DNA of the CDR3: TGTGCCAGCAGCCCTTACACTGAAGCTTTCTTT.

There are a few counts of this clone. The chain combines TRBV19 with TRBJ1-5; perhaps TRBD1 as D (5 bases). Germline CDR1 and CDR2: LNHDA and SQIVND (reference sequence). This CDR3 is built from 14 residues. Trimming took 5 bases from V and 6 from J, leaving 14 bases between them. The CDR3 spells CASSLRGDGQPQHF. CDR3 coding DNA: TGTGCCAGTAGTCTAAGGGGTGACGGTCAGCCCCAGCATTTT.

V usage is TRBV4-3 and J usage is TRBJ1-4; D unresolved. CDR3 length equals 16 residues. Per the germline V gene, CDR1 is LGHNA and CDR2 is YSLEER. The V end was cut by 0 bases, the J end by 2 bases, with 10 bases between. CDR3: CASSQDDWATNEKLFF. DNA for the CDR3: TGCGCCAGCAGCCAAGACGATTGGGCCACTAATGAAAAACTGTTTTTT.

The J gene is TRBJ1-2, the V gene TRBV2; D might be TRBD1 (6 bases). The CDR3 is 13 residues long. V dropped 4 bases and J dropped 8 bases, with 14 bases sitting between them. CDR1 is SNHLY, CDR2 FYNNEI, per germline. CDR3 sequence reads: CASSGSRGRGYTF. CDR3 nucleotides: TGTGCCAGCAGTGGGTCCAGGGGACGGGGCTACACCTTC.

The V call is TRBV11-1, the J call TRBJ2-7; 9 bases agree with TRBD2. V dropped 0 bases and J dropped 0; count of bases not matched to a gene: 6. Germline assignment: CDR1 SGHAT and CDR2 FQDESV (reference sequence). The length of the CDR3 is 17 residues. DNA for the CDR3: TGTGCCAGCAGCTTAGCGGTGGCGGGAGGGAGCTCCTACGAGCAGTACTTC. Amino acid sequence: CASSLAVAGGSSYEQYF.

The genes are TRBV10-3 and TRBJ2-5; 10 bases are shared with TRBD2. This CDR3 region has 15 residues. Germline CDR1 reads ENHRY; CDR2 reads SYGVKD. Trimming removed 2 bases from V and 7 bases from J; junction bases left unmatched: 7. As DNA, the CDR3 is TGTGCCATCAGTGAGACAAGCGGGGGGGGAGGGACCCAGTACTTC. Its protein is CAISETSGGGGTQYF.

The rearrangement links TRBV6-2 or TRBV6-3 to TRBJ1-1, with D possibly being TRBD1 (6 bases). CDR3 size: 15 residues. CDR1 is MNHEY, CDR2 SVGEGT, per germline. Trimming pared 2 bases from V and 5 bases from J, leaving 15 bases between. CDR3 amino acids: CASSYGGARSTEAFF. DNA of the CDR3: TGTGCCAGCAGTTACGGGGGGGCTCGGAGTACTGAAGCTTTCTTT.

This rearrangement joins TRBV5-1 to TRBJ2-3; TRBD2 matches at 9 bases. Trimming removed 0 bases from V and 9 bases from J; junction bases left unmatched: 8. The CDR3 covers 15 residues. From germline, CDR1 is SGHRS and CDR2 YFSETQ. The CDR3: CASSLAIAGEGTQYF. The CDR3 nucleotides read TGCGCCAGCAGCTTGGCCATAGCGGGGGAGGGAACGCAGTATTTT.

J is TRBJ1-3 and V is TRBV7-2; TRBD1 matches at 12 bases. The germline CDR1 and CDR2 sequences are SGHTA and FQGNSA. With V trimmed by 1 base and J by 8 bases, 15 bases remained unmatched. This CDR3 is built from 19 residues. CDR3: CASSLDPTGTGGERDTIYF. The DNA for the CDR3 is TGTGCCAGCAGCTTAGACCCCACCGGGACAGGGGGCGAACGAGACACCATATATTTT. The entire variable domain, with the rest obtained from reference TRBV7-2 and TRBJ1-3, is as follows: GAGVSQSPSNKVTEKGKDVELRCDPISGHTALYWYRQSLGQGLEFLIYFQGNSAPDKSGLPSDRFSAERTGGSVSTLTIQRTQQEDSAVYLCASSLDPTGTGGERDTIYFGEGSWLTVV.

In its sample, this clone was seen once. V usage is TRBV27 and J usage is TRBJ1-1; tentatively, D is TRBD1 (6 bases). Germline lookup yields CDR1 MNHEY and CDR2 SMNVEV (reference sequence). The CDR3 length is 15 residues. V lost 5 bases, J lost 3 bases, and 16 bases lay in between. Here the CDR3 reads CASSPGGRKDTEAFF. The CDR3 DNA is TGTGCCAGCAGTCCGGGGGGCCGAAAGGACACTGAAGCTTTCTTT.

V and J are TRBV2 and TRBJ2-2, with 7 bases fitting TRBD2. J was trimmed by 7 bases and V by 0 bases; bases with no gene match: 5. Germline CDR1 and CDR2: SNHLY and FYNNEI. This CDR3 contains 15 residues. This CDR3 is CASSEAGLPDGELFF. CDR3 nucleotide sequence: TGTGCCAGCAGTGAAGCGGGACTACCAGACGGGGAGCTGTTTTTT.

This chain uses TRBV15 with TRBJ1-5; 7 nucleotides line up with TRBD1. The CDR3 length is 12 residues. The V gene end was trimmed by 7 bases and the J gene end by 7 bases; junction bases not matched to a gene: 4. The germline CDR1 and CDR2 sequences are LNHNV and YYDKDF (reference sequence). The CDR3 loop reads CATKTGSQPQHF. The CDR3 region has the DNA TGTGCCACCAAGACAGGGTCCCAGCCCCAGCATTTT.

The rearrangement joins TRBV6-5 to TRBJ2-1; D may be TRBD1 (6 bases). The CDR3 loop spans 13 amino acids. Germline V lookup: CDR1 MNHEY, CDR2 SVGAGI. V was shortened by 7 bases and J by 6 bases, with 13 bases between the two germline ends. As DNA, the CDR3 is TGTGCCAGCAAGGACAGAAACGGCAATGAGCAGTTCTTC. Translating it yields CASKDRNGNEQFF.